The rows below give T cell receptor beta chains drawn from one sample of a study of shared clonotypes between healthy human individuals. Libraries were prepared by immunoSEQ multiplex PCR; TCRdb keeps only in-frame clonotypes and omits some of them. Here the sample spans millions of clones, approximately 95% being singletons. Input material: naive CD8+ T cells sorted from blood. The receptors originated from a man younger than 35 in good health. The CDR3 runs from the conserved cysteine through the conserved F or W. The order of the fields is D gene, V gene, J gene, CDR3 length, clone size, CDR3 DNA, CDR3 protein. A D gene is named only where the DNA matches it firmly. Clone sizes are given selectively: once, few, many, or a class where the clone is expanded.

D gene: .; V gene: TRBV28; J gene: TRBJ2-5; CDR3 length: 14; clone size: .; CDR3 DNA: TGTGCCAGCGTGCCCAGTGGGGCGTGGGAGACCCAGTACTTC; CDR3 protein: CASVPSGAWETQYF
D gene: .; V gene: TRBV19; J gene: TRBJ2-2; CDR3 length: 14; clone size: .; CDR3 DNA: TGTGCCAGTAGTATAGGCGGAAACACCGGGGAGCTGTTTTTT; CDR3 protein: CASSIGGNTGELFF
D gene: .; V gene: TRBV19; J gene: TRBJ1-5; CDR3 length: 15; clone size: once; CDR3 DNA: TGTGCCAGTAGTCCCTACCAGGGTGAGGGTCAGCCCCAGCATTTT; CDR3 protein: CASSPYQGEGQPQHF
D gene: TRBD1; V gene: TRBV6-6; J gene: TRBJ1-2; CDR3 length: 13; clone size: .; CDR3 DNA: TGTGCCAGCAGCCTACAGGGGGTAGATGGCTACACCTTC; CDR3 protein: CASSLQGVDGYTF
D gene: .; V gene: TRBV6-5; J gene: TRBJ1-2; CDR3 length: 14; clone size: .; CDR3 DNA: TGTGCCAGCAGTTACTCGACATTCTACGGTGGCTACACCTTC; CDR3 protein: CASSYSTFYGGYTF
D gene: .; V gene: TRBV28; J gene: TRBJ2-7; CDR3 length: 16; clone size: .; CDR3 DNA: TGTGCCAGCAGGTCGCTCAGGGAAAGTGGGTACTACGAGCAGTACTTC; CDR3 protein: CASRSLRESGYYEQYF
D gene: .; V gene: TRBV7-9; J gene: TRBJ1-4; CDR3 length: 14; clone size: .; CDR3 DNA: TGTGCCAGCAGCTCTTCAGGGGCGCGGGAAAAACTGTTTTTT; CDR3 protein: CASSSSGAREKLFF
D gene: TRBD1; V gene: TRBV27; J gene: TRBJ2-7; CDR3 length: 14; clone size: .; CDR3 DNA: TGTGCCAGCAGTTTGACAGGGGGCTTTTACGAGCAGTACTTC; CDR3 protein: CASSLTGGFYEQYF
D gene: .; V gene: TRBV27; J gene: TRBJ2-7; CDR3 length: 12; clone size: .; CDR3 DNA: TGTGCCAGCAGTTTTAGGGGCTACGAGCAGTACTTC; CDR3 protein: CASSFRGYEQYF
D gene: .; V gene: TRBV15; J gene: TRBJ1-5; CDR3 length: 15; clone size: once; CDR3 DNA: TGTGCCACCAGCAGAGATCTCGGGAGCAATCAGCCCCAGCATTTT; CDR3 protein: CATSRDLGSNQPQHF
D gene: .; V gene: TRBV5-1; J gene: TRBJ2-1; CDR3 length: 14; clone size: .; CDR3 DNA: TGCGCCAGCCTTGAGGGAGGATCATACAATGAGCAGTTCTTC; CDR3 protein: CASLEGGSYNEQFF
D gene: .; V gene: TRBV19; J gene: TRBJ1-1; CDR3 length: 13; clone size: .; CDR3 DNA: TGTGCCAGTACATTGGCAGCCACCAAAGAGGCTTTCTTT; CDR3 protein: CASTLAATKEAFF
D gene: TRBD2; V gene: TRBV7-9; J gene: TRBJ2-7; CDR3 length: 15; clone size: .; CDR3 DNA: TGTGCCAGCAGCTTAGGACTAGCGGACTTCTACGAGCAGTACTTC; CDR3 protein: CASSLGLADFYEQYF
D gene: TRBD2; V gene: TRBV11-2; J gene: TRBJ2-5; CDR3 length: 18; clone size: .; CDR3 DNA: TGTGCCAGCAGCTTAGAAGTAGCGGGGAGTTGGTACCAAGAGACCCAGTACTTC; CDR3 protein: CASSLEVAGSWYQETQYF
D gene: TRBD1; V gene: TRBV5-5; J gene: TRBJ2-7; CDR3 length: 15; clone size: .; CDR3 DNA: TGTGCCAGCAGCAACCGGGACAGAAGCTCCTACGAGCAGTACTTC; CDR3 protein: CASSNRDRSSYEQYF
D gene: .; V gene: TRBV7-9; J gene: TRBJ1-3; CDR3 length: 17; clone size: .; CDR3 DNA: TGTGCCAGCAGCTTAACGGGACCGCGTCCCTCTGGAAACACCATATATTTT; CDR3 protein: CASSLTGPRPSGNTIYF
D gene: TRBD1; V gene: TRBV9; J gene: TRBJ1-6; CDR3 length: 14; clone size: .; CDR3 DNA: TGTGCCAGCAGCCAATGGGACAGGGAATCACCCCTCCACTTT; CDR3 protein: CASSQWDRESPLHF
D gene: .; V gene: TRBV9; J gene: TRBJ1-2; CDR3 length: 13; clone size: .; CDR3 DNA: TGTGCCAGCAGCGTAGCTTCTAACTATGGCTACACCTTC; CDR3 protein: CASSVASNYGYTF
D gene: .; V gene: TRBV7-9; J gene: TRBJ1-1; CDR3 length: 14; clone size: .; CDR3 DNA: TGTGCCAGCAGCTTAGTCGGGACCCCGACTGAAGCTTTCTTT; CDR3 protein: CASSLVGTPTEAFF
D gene: .; V gene: TRBV5-1; J gene: TRBJ1-1; CDR3 length: 17; clone size: .; CDR3 DNA: TGCGCCAGCAGCTTGTCAGTCTCAGGGCCGGTAAACACTGAAGCTTTCTTT; CDR3 protein: CASSLSVSGPVNTEAFF
D gene: .; V gene: TRBV5-4; J gene: TRBJ1-2; CDR3 length: 12; clone size: .; CDR3 DNA: TGTGCCAGCAGCTCCGGGACCTATGGCTACACCTTC; CDR3 protein: CASSSGTYGYTF
D gene: .; V gene: TRBV2; J gene: TRBJ1-4; CDR3 length: 11; clone size: .; CDR3 DNA: TGTGCCAGCAGAGGACGGGAAAAACTGTTTTTT; CDR3 protein: CASRGREKLFF
D gene: .; V gene: TRBV30; J gene: TRBJ1-6; CDR3 length: 13; clone size: .; CDR3 DNA: TGTGCCTGGAGTCCGGACCGGAATTCACCCCTCCACTTT; CDR3 protein: CAWSPDRNSPLHF
D gene: .; V gene: TRBV7-6; J gene: TRBJ2-2; CDR3 length: 16; clone size: .; CDR3 DNA: TGTGCCAGCAGCTTAGTTTGGGCAGGGATCACCGGGGAGCTGTTTTTT; CDR3 protein: CASSLVWAGITGELFF
D gene: .; V gene: TRBV7-9; J gene: TRBJ1-2; CDR3 length: 14; clone size: .; CDR3 DNA: TGTGCCAGCAGCTTACCCGTAGCTAACTATGGCTACACCTTC; CDR3 protein: CASSLPVANYGYTF
D gene: TRBD2; V gene: TRBV30; J gene: TRBJ2-1; CDR3 length: 15; clone size: .; CDR3 DNA: TGTGCCTGGAGTTATAGCGGGGGGCCCTACAATGAGCAGTTCTTC; CDR3 protein: CAWSYSGGPYNEQFF
D gene: TRBD2; V gene: TRBV28; J gene: TRBJ2-3; CDR3 length: 17; clone size: .; CDR3 DNA: TGTGCCAGCAGTTTCCCCAGCGGGCGGGGGGGCCCAGATACGCAGTATTTT; CDR3 protein: CASSFPSGRGGPDTQYF
D gene: TRBD1; V gene: TRBV9; J gene: TRBJ2-1; CDR3 length: 15; clone size: .; CDR3 DNA: TGTGCCAGCAGCGTAGATGGGACAGGGGTACGTGAGCAGTTCTTC; CDR3 protein: CASSVDGTGVREQFF
D gene: TRBD2; V gene: TRBV10-1; J gene: TRBJ2-1; CDR3 length: 15; clone size: .; CDR3 DNA: TGCGCCAGCAGTGGAATAGCGGGGGCTGATAATGAGCAGTTCTTC; CDR3 protein: CASSGIAGADNEQFF
D gene: TRBD2; V gene: TRBV14; J gene: TRBJ2-4; CDR3 length: 17; clone size: once; CDR3 DNA: TGTGCCAGCAGCCACTACCTAGCGGGAGGAGGAGGAAACATTCAGTACTTC; CDR3 protein: CASSHYLAGGGGNIQYF
D gene: .; V gene: TRBV11-2; J gene: TRBJ2-7; CDR3 length: 16; clone size: .; CDR3 DNA: TGTGCCAGCAGCTTAGCAACGGGGGTGGCTAGCTACGAGCAGTACTTC; CDR3 protein: CASSLATGVASYEQYF
D gene: TRBD1; V gene: TRBV28; J gene: TRBJ1-4; CDR3 length: 15; clone size: .; CDR3 DNA: TGTGCCAGCAGCCCCACCGGGACAGGGGATGAAAAACTGTTTTTT; CDR3 protein: CASSPTGTGDEKLFF
D gene: .; V gene: TRBV14; J gene: TRBJ1-1; CDR3 length: 13; clone size: .; CDR3 DNA: TGTGCCAGCAGCCTATGGTGGGCCACTGAAGCTTTCTTT; CDR3 protein: CASSLWWATEAFF
D gene: .; V gene: TRBV19; J gene: TRBJ1-2; CDR3 length: 13; clone size: .; CDR3 DNA: TGTGCCAGTAGTTACACTGAGGGCTATGGCTACACCTTC; CDR3 protein: CASSYTEGYGYTF
D gene: TRBD1; V gene: TRBV6-1; J gene: TRBJ1-2; CDR3 length: 14; clone size: once; CDR3 DNA: TGTGCCAGCAGTGCAGGACAGGCAAACTATGGCTACACCTTC; CDR3 protein: CASSAGQANYGYTF
D gene: .; V gene: TRBV27; J gene: TRBJ2-2; CDR3 length: 14; clone size: .; CDR3 DNA: TGTGCCAGCAGTTGGGAGTCGTACACCGGGGAGCTGTTTTTT; CDR3 protein: CASSWESYTGELFF
D gene: TRBD1; V gene: TRBV10-1; J gene: TRBJ2-5; CDR3 length: 15; clone size: .; CDR3 DNA: TGCGCCAGCAGTGAGTTCCAGGGGGCATCGGAGACCCAGTACTTC; CDR3 protein: CASSEFQGASETQYF
D gene: TRBD2; V gene: TRBV9; J gene: TRBJ2-2; CDR3 length: 15; clone size: .; CDR3 DNA: TGTGCCAGCAGCTCTAGCGGGGGTGGAACCGGGGAGCTGTTTTTT; CDR3 protein: CASSSSGGGTGELFF
D gene: TRBD2; V gene: TRBV5-1; J gene: TRBJ2-2; CDR3 length: 15; clone size: once; CDR3 DNA: TGCGCCAGCAGCCGGACTAGCGGGAACACCGGGGAGCTGTTTTTT; CDR3 protein: CASSRTSGNTGELFF
D gene: TRBD1; V gene: TRBV15; J gene: TRBJ2-7; CDR3 length: 16; clone size: .; CDR3 DNA: TGTGCCACCAGCAGAGCCCAGGGGTCGGGACAGCTCGAGCAGTACTTC; CDR3 protein: CATSRAQGSGQLEQYF
D gene: .; V gene: TRBV7-6; J gene: TRBJ2-7; CDR3 length: 14; clone size: .; CDR3 DNA: TGTGCCAGCAGCTTAAGCCTAGGGGCGTACGAGCAGTACTTC; CDR3 protein: CASSLSLGAYEQYF
D gene: TRBD1; V gene: TRBV5-1; J gene: TRBJ1-6; CDR3 length: 18; clone size: .; CDR3 DNA: TGCGCCAGCAGCCTGGGACAGTCCCCCGCTCTGCATAATTCACCCCTCCACTTT; CDR3 protein: CASSLGQSPALHNSPLHF
D gene: TRBD1; V gene: TRBV6-6; J gene: TRBJ1-4; CDR3 length: 15; clone size: .; CDR3 DNA: TGTGCCAGCAGTCCGCCTGACAGGGAATATGAAAAACTGTTTTTT; CDR3 protein: CASSPPDREYEKLFF
D gene: .; V gene: TRBV6-5; J gene: TRBJ2-2; CDR3 length: 15; clone size: .; CDR3 DNA: TGTGCCAGCAGTTATGTGGGAGAGGGCACCGGGGAGCTGTTTTTT; CDR3 protein: CASSYVGEGTGELFF
D gene: .; V gene: TRBV28; J gene: TRBJ2-1; CDR3 length: 15; clone size: once; CDR3 DNA: TGTGCCAGCAGTTTACCGTGGGGGCCATACAATGAGCAGTTCTTC; CDR3 protein: CASSLPWGPYNEQFF
D gene: .; V gene: TRBV4-1; J gene: TRBJ2-7; CDR3 length: 14; clone size: .; CDR3 DNA: TGCGCCAGCAGCCAAGATTGGTCCAGCTACGAGCAGTACTTC; CDR3 protein: CASSQDWSSYEQYF
D gene: .; V gene: TRBV30; J gene: TRBJ2-7; CDR3 length: 12; clone size: .; CDR3 DNA: TGTGCCTGGAGTGTAGGGTTGAGTGAGCAGTACTTC; CDR3 protein: CAWSVGLSEQYF
D gene: .; V gene: TRBV19; J gene: TRBJ2-7; CDR3 length: 13; clone size: .; CDR3 DNA: TGTGCCAGTAGTATGAAAGGGGGCTACGAGCAGTACTTC; CDR3 protein: CASSMKGGYEQYF
D gene: .; V gene: TRBV10-1; J gene: TRBJ2-7; CDR3 length: 12; clone size: once; CDR3 DNA: TGCGCCAGCAGTGAGTCCCTGGCGGTGCAGTACTTC; CDR3 protein: CASSESLAVQYF
D gene: TRBD1; V gene: TRBV30; J gene: TRBJ2-3; CDR3 length: 15; clone size: .; CDR3 DNA: TGTGCCTGGAGTGTACACGACAGGGGCGCCGATACGCAGTATTTT; CDR3 protein: CAWSVHDRGADTQYF
D gene: .; V gene: TRBV15; J gene: TRBJ2-2; CDR3 length: 15; clone size: .; CDR3 DNA: TGTGCCACCAGCAGAGATTCGGCATCCACCGGGGAGCTGTTTTTT; CDR3 protein: CATSRDSASTGELFF
D gene: .; V gene: TRBV11-2; J gene: TRBJ2-7; CDR3 length: 12; clone size: once; CDR3 DNA: TGTGCCAGCAGCTTCGGAAACTACGAGCAGTACTTC; CDR3 protein: CASSFGNYEQYF
D gene: .; V gene: TRBV4-1; J gene: TRBJ2-5; CDR3 length: 12; clone size: .; CDR3 DNA: TGCGCCAGCAGCCAAGATCGAGCGGAACAGTACTTC; CDR3 protein: CASSQDRAEQYF
D gene: .; V gene: TRBV4-3; J gene: TRBJ2-2; CDR3 length: 15; clone size: .; CDR3 DNA: TGCGCCAGCAGCCAAGACGTAGATTTCGGGGGGGAGCTGTTTTTT; CDR3 protein: CASSQDVDFGGELFF
D gene: .; V gene: TRBV27; J gene: TRBJ1-5; CDR3 length: 14; clone size: .; CDR3 DNA: TGTGCCAGCAGCAACTCAGAAGGGGCTCAGCCCCAGCATTTT; CDR3 protein: CASSNSEGAQPQHF
D gene: .; V gene: TRBV5-6; J gene: TRBJ1-6; CDR3 length: 15; clone size: .; CDR3 DNA: TGTGCCAGCAGCAATTGGAGGGATCCTAATTCACCCCTCCACTTT; CDR3 protein: CASSNWRDPNSPLHF
D gene: .; V gene: TRBV4-1; J gene: TRBJ1-2; CDR3 length: 13; clone size: once; CDR3 DNA: TGCGCCAGCAGCCAAACCTCCGGGTACGGCTACACCTTC; CDR3 protein: CASSQTSGYGYTF